This T cell receptor beta chain was profiled in a study of control samples from healthy donors and cancer patients. Between the trimmed V and J ends, which lost 0 bases and 4 bases, there was a span of 10 bases. The CDR3 sequence is 15 residues long. Germline V lookup: CDR1 SGDLS, CDR2 YYNGEE. The assay was immunoSEQ multiplex PCR, and TCRdb's table has in-frame clones only and misses some. The sample contains 90,000 or so clones, about 85% of which appear only once. The V and J genes are TRBV9 and TRBJ2-2; tentatively, D is TRBD2 (5 bases). Sequencing was done on a sample of blood. This clonotype was sampled from a man under 40 in good health. CDR3 amino acids: CASSVGSVPTGELFF. The CDR3 DNA reads as TGTGCCAGCAGCGTAGGTAGCGTTCCCACCGGGGAGCTGTTTTTT. The full variable domain, rest sourced from reference TRBV9 and TRBJ2-2, is DSGVTQTPKHLITATGQRVTLRCSPRSGDLSVYWYQQSLDQGLQFLIQYYNGEERAKGNILERFSAQQFPDLHSELNLSSLELGDSALYFCASSVGSVPTGELFFGEGSRLTVL.